The 9 T cell receptor beta chains reported below all come from one sample, sequenced in a study of cytomegalovirus exposure and HLA in healthy donors. PCR primers comprised 60 Vbeta and 13 Jbeta primers. The data were produced by immunoSEQ multiplex PCR, yet TCRdb's version contains in-frame clones alone and is incomplete. The sample has a few hundred thousand clones, roughly 80% seen once. Sequenced: PBMCs. The receptors derive from a woman between 25 and 40 years old in good health and CMV-seronegative.

CDR3 sequence (DNA): TGTGCCAGCAGTTACTCCACTAGACAGGGAGATACGCAGTATTTT. Its protein product is CASSYSTRQGDTQYF. The gene calls are TRBV6-5 and TRBJ2-3; TRBD1 aligns across 7 bases. CDR1 and CDR2 (germline): MNHEY, SVGAGI. CDR3 length equals 15 residues. V lost 0 bases and J lost 5; bases outside the gene matches: 5.

This chain uses TRBV7-9 with TRBJ1-4, with D possibly TRBD1 on 5 matching bases. Trimming took off 5 bases at V and 4 bases at J, with 14 bases between the two ends. Germline values: CDR1 SEHNR, CDR2 FQNEAQ (reference sequence). This CDR3 comprises 15 residues. CDR3 DNA sequence: TGTGCCAGCAGCCCGCCTTTAGGGGTTAATGAAAAACTGTTTTTT. This sequence encodes CASSPPLGVNEKLFF.

This clone showed up just once. The chain combines TRBV13 with TRBJ2-1, with unresolved D. Trimming cost V 4 bases and J 10 bases, with 17 bases left between them. The germline gives CDR1 PRHDT, CDR2 FYEKMQ (reference sequence). This CDR3 has 14 residues. The CDR3 region is CASSSPSGTPEQFF. The CDR3 coding sequence is TGTGCCAGCAGCTCCCCCTCGGGTACTCCGGAGCAGTTCTTC.

This chain connects TRBV29-1 to TRBJ1-1; D possibly corresponds to TRBD1 (6 bases). Germline lookup yields CDR1 SQVTM and CDR2 ANQGSEA. The length of the CDR3 is 13 residues. The V end was cut by 5 bases, the J end by 1 base, with 11 bases between. CDR3 bases: TGCAGCGTTTACAGGGCTTGGAACACTGAAGCTTTCTTT. It is translated as CSVYRAWNTEAFF.

This clone was observed a few times. The genes are TRBV27 and TRBJ2-1, with TRBD2 matching 8 bases. Losses at the gene ends were 2 bases for V and 4 bases for J; bases not matched to a gene: 1. The CDR3 length is 14 residues. Germline CDR1 reads MNHEY; CDR2 reads SMNVEV (reference sequence). Written as DNA, the CDR3 is TGTGCCAGCAGTTTAATAGCGGGGTACAATGAGCAGTTCTTC. Residues: CASSLIAGYNEQFF.

The genes are TRBV18 and TRBJ1-5; no clear D. Germline V gives CDR1 KGHSH, CDR2 LQKENI. The CDR3 spans 15 residues. The ends were cut back, 4 bases at V and 4 bases at J, with 14 bases in the middle. CDR3 loop: CASSQRGPSNQPQHF. In DNA form, the CDR3 reads TGTGCCAGCTCACAACGAGGGCCCTCAAATCAGCCCCAGCATTTT.

With respect to this clone: The sample contains more than one DNA sequence encoding this CDR3. V is TRBV4-2 and J is TRBJ2-5; 12 bases map to TRBD2. Germline values: CDR1 LGHNA, CDR2 YNFKEQ. The CDR3 runs 16 residues. V was pared by 1 base and J by 5 bases, with 5 bases of the junction left unmatched. The CDR3: CASSQATSGSPETQYF. CDR3 in DNA: TGTGCCAGCAGCCAAGCGACTAGCGGGAGCCCGGAGACCCAGTACTTC.

The chain employs TRBV4-2 and TRBJ1-2; the match to TRBD1 covers 11 bases. Per the germline V gene, CDR1 is LGHNA and CDR2 is YNFKEQ. Unmatched junction bases numbered 12, after V lost 0 bases and J lost 3 bases. This CDR3 contains 19 residues. CDR3 sequence: CASSQDYRTGGRLDYGYTF. The DNA for the CDR3 is TGTGCCAGCAGCCAAGATTATCGGACAGGGGGCCGTTTGGACTATGGCTACACCTTC.

This clone was observed a handful of times. The genes are TRBV5-1 and TRBJ1-1; D is unclear. The CDR3 contains 13 residues. CDR1 is SGHRS, CDR2 YFSETQ, per germline. V was trimmed by 4 bases and J by 0 bases, leaving 7 bases between them. The CDR3 sequence: CASSVGVNTEAFF. In DNA form, the CDR3 reads TGCGCCAGCAGCGTTGGAGTGAACACTGAAGCTTTCTTT.